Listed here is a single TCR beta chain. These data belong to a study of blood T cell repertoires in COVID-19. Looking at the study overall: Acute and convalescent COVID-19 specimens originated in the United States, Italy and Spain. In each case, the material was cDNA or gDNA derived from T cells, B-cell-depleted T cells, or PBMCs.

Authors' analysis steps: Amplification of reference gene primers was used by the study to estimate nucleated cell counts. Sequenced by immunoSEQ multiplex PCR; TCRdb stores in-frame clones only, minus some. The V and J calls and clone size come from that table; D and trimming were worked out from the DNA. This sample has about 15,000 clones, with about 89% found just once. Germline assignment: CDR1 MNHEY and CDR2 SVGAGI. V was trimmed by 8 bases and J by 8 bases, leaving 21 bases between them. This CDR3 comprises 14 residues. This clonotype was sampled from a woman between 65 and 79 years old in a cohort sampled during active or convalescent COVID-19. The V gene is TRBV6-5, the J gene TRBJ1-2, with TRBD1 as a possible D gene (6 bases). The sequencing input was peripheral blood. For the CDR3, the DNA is TGTGCCAGCGTTCTTACATCAGGGGCGCAGGGCTACACCTTC. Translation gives CASVLTSGAQGYTF.